Below, 6 T cell receptor beta chains from the same sample are listed, as sequenced in a study of tissue T cells after allogeneic stem cell transplantation. Method: immunoSEQ multiplex PCR; TCRdb's copy keeps in-frame clones and lacks some. The data show roughly 10,000 clones, 35% to 40% seen once. Stated time point: mouse harvest day 7 after allogeneic transplant. Tail vein injection delivered 10^7 T-cell-depleted bone marrow cells and 10^6 splenic CD5+ T cells. The sample was skin. The origin of the receptors is a female BALB/c mouse given C57BL/6 T cells with graft-versus-host disease after an allogeneic hematopoietic cell transplant.

This clone showed up just a few times. Gene names denote mouse genes. The CDR3 goes on 1 residue after the read ends, and that part is filled in from the germline J gene. The rearrangement links TRBV13-3 to TRBJ2-5, with D perhaps TRBD1 (7 bases). This CDR3 region has 12 residues. The V gene's germline CDR1 is NNHDY and CDR2 SYVADS. The germline V and J ends were trimmed by 5 bases and 8 bases, with 12 bases remaining between them. Incomplete CDR3 DNA: TGTGCCAGCAGGAGGGGGCGCGGCACCCAGTAC. The encoded protein is CASRRGRGTQY. The full CDR3 protein reads CASRRGRGTQYF.

This clone was observed a few times. Gene and germline names: mouse. The sequenced fragment ends 1 residue before the CDR3 boundary, so the rest is inferred from the germline J gene. The chain couples TRBV26 to TRBJ2-2; TRBD1 aligns across 7 bases. This CDR3 is 15 amino acids long. Germline CDR1 KGHPV, CDR2 FQNQEV (reference sequence). Trimming cost V 5 bases and J 0 bases; bases outside gene matches: 3. CDR3 in amino acids: CASSTGTANTGQLYF. CDR3 DNA (partial): TGTGCCAGCAGTACCGGGACAGCAAACACCGGGCAGCTCTAC.

Judged by abundance, this clone is medium-sized. Genes here carry mouse names. Coverage ceases 1 residue before the CDR3 finishes, and the germline J gene fills in the end. V is TRBV26 and J is TRBJ1-1; D is unclear. Looked up from germline, CDR1 is KGHPV and CDR2 is FQNQEV (reference sequence). Trimming cost V 2 bases and J 0 bases, with 4 bases left between them. This CDR3 region has 13 residues. This CDR3 reads CASSLASNTEVFF. The sequenced CDR3 bases are TGTGCCAGCAGTCTGGCATCAAACACAGAAGTCTTC.

This clone was recorded a few times. Genes and germline are mouse. With the read ending 1 residue before the CDR3 end, the germline J gene is used to fill in that end. The rearrangement joins TRBV26 to TRBJ2-4; 8 nucleotides align to TRBD2. The CDR3 length is 16 residues. The germline V gene encodes CDR1 KGHPV and CDR2 FQNQEV (reference sequence). The V gene end was trimmed by 4 bases and the J gene end by 0 bases; junction bases not matched to a gene: 6. CDR3 DNA, as far as it was read: TGTGCCAGCAGTCCCCGACTGGGGCGAAGTCAAAACACCTTGTAC. It encodes CASSPRLGRSQNTLY. In full, the CDR3 reads CASSPRLGRSQNTLYF.

Worth noting for this clone: Any gene name here is a mouse gene name. From the germline J gene comes the end of the CDR3, since the read stops 1 residue before it. The rearrangement uses TRBV4 and TRBJ2-7; 9 bases match TRBD2. V was clipped by 4 bases and J by 7 bases; unmatched bases: 2. The germline V gene has CDR1 LGHDT and CDR2 YNNKQL (reference sequence). The CDR3 has 12 residues. CDR3 DNA, as far as it was read: TGTGCCAGCAGCTTCGACTGGGGGGAACAGTAC. This encodes CASSFDWGEQY. The full-length CDR3 reads as CASSFDWGEQYF.

Remarks on this clone: Mouse gene names and germline throughout. The sequenced fragment ends 1 residue before the CDR3 boundary, so the rest is inferred from the germline J gene. The chain carries TRBV24 and TRBJ1-4; 9 bases fit TRBD1. From germline, CDR1 is KGHTA and CDR2 FRNEEI. The CDR3 is made up of 18 amino acids. V gave up 1 base and J gave up 0 bases; unmatched junction bases: 6. The CDR3 loop reads CASSLLVGQGISNERLFF. The sequenced part of the CDR3 DNA is TGTGCCAGCAGTCTGTTGGTCGGACAGGGGATTTCCAACGAAAGATTATTT.